This T cell receptor beta chain was observed in a study of T cell responses to AZD1222 COVID-19 vaccine. General study results and limits: Baseline testing showed seropositivity in only a handful of AZD1222 recipients. The donor group comprised mostly white British people and more females; the analysis possibly underestimated clonal diversity.

Notes on this clone: Its antigen is as yet unknown.

J lost 1 base, V lost 5 bases, and 11 bases had no gene match. Germline CDR1 is SEHNR and CDR2 is FQNEAQ (reference sequence). This CDR3 has 17 residues. The repertoire was sequenced with immunoSEQ multiplex PCR; TCRdb's copy has only in-frame clones and lacks some. The table includes fewer than 150,000 clones, around 93% detected once. Sequencing was performed on peripheral blood, taken 28 days after the second AZD1222 dose. V gene TRBV7-9 combines with J gene TRBJ1-1; 9 nucleotides match TRBD1. This clonotype originated in an adult who received the AZD1222 COVID-19 vaccine. This CDR3 reads CASSAPNRGLANTEAFF. CDR3 coding DNA: TGTGCCAGCAGCGCCCCGAACAGGGGGCTGGCGAACACTGAAGCTTTCTTT.